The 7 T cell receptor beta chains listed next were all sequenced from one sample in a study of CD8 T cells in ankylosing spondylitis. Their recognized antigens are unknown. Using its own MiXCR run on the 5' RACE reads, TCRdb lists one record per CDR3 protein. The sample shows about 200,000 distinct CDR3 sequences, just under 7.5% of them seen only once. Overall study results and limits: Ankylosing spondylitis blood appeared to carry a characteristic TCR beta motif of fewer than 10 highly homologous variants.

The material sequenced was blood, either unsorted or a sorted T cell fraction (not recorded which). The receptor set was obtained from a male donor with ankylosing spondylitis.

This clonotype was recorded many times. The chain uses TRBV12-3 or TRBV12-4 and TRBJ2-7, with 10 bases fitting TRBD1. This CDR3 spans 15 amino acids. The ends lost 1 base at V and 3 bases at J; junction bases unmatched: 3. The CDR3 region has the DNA TGTGCCAGCAGTTTAGAAGGGACAGGGGTCTACGAGCAGTACTTC. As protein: CASSLEGTGVYEQYF.

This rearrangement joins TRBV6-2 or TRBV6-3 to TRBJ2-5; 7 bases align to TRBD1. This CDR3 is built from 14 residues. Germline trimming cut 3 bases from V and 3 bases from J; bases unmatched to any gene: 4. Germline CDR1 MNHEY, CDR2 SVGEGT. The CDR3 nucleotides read TGTGCCAGCAGTTATTATGGACAGGAAGAGACCCAGTACTTC. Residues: CASSYYGQEETQYF.

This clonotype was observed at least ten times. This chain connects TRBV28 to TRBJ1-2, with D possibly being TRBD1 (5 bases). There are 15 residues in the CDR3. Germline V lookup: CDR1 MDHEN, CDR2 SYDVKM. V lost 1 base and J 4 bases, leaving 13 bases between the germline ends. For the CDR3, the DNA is TGTGCCAGCAGTTTATTCGGGGGAAAGGGCTATGGCTACACCTTC. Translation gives CASSLFGGKGYGYTF.

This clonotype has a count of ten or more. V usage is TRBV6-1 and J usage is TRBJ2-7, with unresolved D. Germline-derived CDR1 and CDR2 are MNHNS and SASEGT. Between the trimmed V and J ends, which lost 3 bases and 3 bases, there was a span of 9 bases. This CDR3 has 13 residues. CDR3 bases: TGTGCCAGCAGTGATGGGGAATACTACGAGCAGTACTTC. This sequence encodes CASSDGEYYEQYF.

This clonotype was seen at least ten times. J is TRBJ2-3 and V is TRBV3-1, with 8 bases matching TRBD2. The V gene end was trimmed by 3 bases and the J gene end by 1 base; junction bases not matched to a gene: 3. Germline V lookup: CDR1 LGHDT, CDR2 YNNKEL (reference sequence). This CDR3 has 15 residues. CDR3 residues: CASSQREAGTDTQYF. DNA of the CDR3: TGTGCCAGCAGCCAGCGGGAGGCGGGCACAGATACGCAGTATTTT.

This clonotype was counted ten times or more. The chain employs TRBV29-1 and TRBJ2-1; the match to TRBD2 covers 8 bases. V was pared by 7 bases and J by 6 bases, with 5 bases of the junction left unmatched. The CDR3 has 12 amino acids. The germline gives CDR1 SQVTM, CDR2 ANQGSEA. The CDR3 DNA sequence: TGCAGCGGGAATCTAGCGGGCAATGAGCAGTTCTTC. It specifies CSGNLAGNEQFF.

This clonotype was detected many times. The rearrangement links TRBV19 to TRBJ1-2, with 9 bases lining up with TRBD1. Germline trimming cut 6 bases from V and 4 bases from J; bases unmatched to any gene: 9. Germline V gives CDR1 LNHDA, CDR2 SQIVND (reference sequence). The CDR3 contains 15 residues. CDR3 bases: TGTGCCAGTAGGGCGAGGACAGGGGACGCCTATGGCTACACCTTC. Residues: CASRARTGDAYGYTF.